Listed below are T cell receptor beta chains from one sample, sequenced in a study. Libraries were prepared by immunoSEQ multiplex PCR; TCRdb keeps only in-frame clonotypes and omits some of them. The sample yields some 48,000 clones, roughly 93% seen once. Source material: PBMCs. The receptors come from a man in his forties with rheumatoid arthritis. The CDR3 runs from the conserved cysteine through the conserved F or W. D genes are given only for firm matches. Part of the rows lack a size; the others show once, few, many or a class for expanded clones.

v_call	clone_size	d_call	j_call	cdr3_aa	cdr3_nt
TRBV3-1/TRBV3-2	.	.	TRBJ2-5	CASSPMSTRTQYF	TGTGCCAGCAGCCCCATGTCCACGCGGACCCAGTACTTC
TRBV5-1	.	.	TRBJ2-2	CASSLIQGRVGELFF	TGCGCCAGCAGCTTGATACAGGGGAGGGTCGGGGAGCTGTTTTTT
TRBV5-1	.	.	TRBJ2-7	CASSLEGSTYEQYF	TGCGCCAGCAGCTTGGAGGGATCAACCTACGAGCAGTACTTC
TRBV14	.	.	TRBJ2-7	CASSQDWAAYEQYF	TGTGCCAGCAGCCAAGATTGGGCGGCCTACGAGCAGTACTTC
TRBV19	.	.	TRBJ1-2	CASTPRGMNYGYTF	TGTGCCAGTACTCCGAGGGGGATGAACTATGGCTACACCTTC
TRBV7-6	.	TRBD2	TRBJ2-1	CASSHTSGSSYNEQFF	TGTGCCAGCAGCCACACTAGCGGGAGCTCCTACAATGAGCAGTTCTTC
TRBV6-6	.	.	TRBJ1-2	CASSTDSYGYTF	TGTGCCAGCAGTACAGACAGCTATGGCTACACCTTC
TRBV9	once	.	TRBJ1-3	CASSIRTAGPGNTIYF	TGTGCCAGCAGCATACGGACCGCCGGGCCTGGAAACACCATATATTTT
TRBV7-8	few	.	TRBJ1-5	CASSLGDQPQHF	TGTGCCAGCAGCTTAGGGGATCAGCCCCAGCATTTT
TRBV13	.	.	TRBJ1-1	CASSTLIGDPNTEAFF	TGTGCCAGCAGCACCTTAATAGGGGACCCGAACACTGAAGCTTTCTTT
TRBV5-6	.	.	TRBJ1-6	CASSLRPTAYNSPLHF	TGTGCCAGCAGCTTGAGGCCTACAGCCTATAATTCACCCCTCCACTTT
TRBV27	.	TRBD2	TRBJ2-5	CASGPGLATQETQYF	TGTGCCAGCGGCCCGGGACTAGCGACACAAGAGACCCAGTACTTC
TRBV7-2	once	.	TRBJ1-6	CASSSQRQGNSPLHF	TGTGCCAGCAGCTCCCAGAGGCAGGGTAATTCACCCCTCCACTTT
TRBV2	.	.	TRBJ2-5	CASSERQLNRIPQETQYF	TGTGCCAGCAGTGAAAGGCAGCTCAACCGTATACCTCAAGAGACCCAGTACTTC
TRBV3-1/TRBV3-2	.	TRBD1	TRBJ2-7	CASSRDRGGEQYF	TGTGCCAGCAGCCGGGACAGGGGGGGCGAGCAGTACTTC
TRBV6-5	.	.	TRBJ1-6	CASTRRGGYNSPLHF	TGTGCCAGCACTCGACGGGGGGGCTATAATTCACCCCTCCACTTT